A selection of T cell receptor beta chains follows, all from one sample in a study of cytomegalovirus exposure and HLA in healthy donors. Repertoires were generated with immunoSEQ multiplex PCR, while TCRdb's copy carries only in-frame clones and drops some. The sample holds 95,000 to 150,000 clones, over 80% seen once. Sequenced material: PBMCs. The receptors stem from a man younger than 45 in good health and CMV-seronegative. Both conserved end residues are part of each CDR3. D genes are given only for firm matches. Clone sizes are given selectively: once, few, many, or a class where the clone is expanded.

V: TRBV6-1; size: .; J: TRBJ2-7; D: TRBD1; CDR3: CASSEEARGLEQYF; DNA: TGTGCCAGCAGTGAAGAGGCCAGGGGGCTCGAGCAGTACTTC
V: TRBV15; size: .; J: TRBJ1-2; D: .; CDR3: CATTRDTDYGYTF; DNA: TGTGCCACCACCAGGGACACCGACTATGGCTACACCTTC
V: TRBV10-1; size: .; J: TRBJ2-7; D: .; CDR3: CASSDGDEQYF; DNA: TGCGCCAGCAGTGACGGAGACGAGCAGTACTTC
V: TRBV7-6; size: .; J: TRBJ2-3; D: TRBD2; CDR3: CASSPLAGLSTDTQYF; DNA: TGTGCCAGCAGCCCTCTAGCGGGGCTTAGCACAGATACGCAGTATTTT
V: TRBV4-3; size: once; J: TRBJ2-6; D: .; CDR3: CASSFSDNSGANVLTF; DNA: TGCGCCAGCAGCTTCTCGGACAACTCTGGGGCCAACGTCCTGACTTTC
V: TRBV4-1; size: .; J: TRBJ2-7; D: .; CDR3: CASSQGTGLQGTYEQYF; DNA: TGCGCCAGCAGCCAAGGCACCGGGCTACAGGGAACCTACGAGCAGTACTTC
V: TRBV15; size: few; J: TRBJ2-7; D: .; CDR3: CATSRDRTKTGEQYF; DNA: TGTGCCACCAGCAGAGATCGGACAAAAACGGGCGAGCAGTACTTC
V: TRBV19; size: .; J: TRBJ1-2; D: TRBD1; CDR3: CATSRDRGNYGYTF; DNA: TGTGCCACCAGCCGGGACAGGGGGAACTATGGCTACACCTTC
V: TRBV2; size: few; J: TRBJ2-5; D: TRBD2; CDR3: CASNSPGLAHQETQYF; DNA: TGTGCCAGCAACTCCCCGGGACTAGCGCATCAAGAGACCCAGTACTTC
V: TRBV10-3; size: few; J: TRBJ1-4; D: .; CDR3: CAISESIGANEKLFF; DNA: TGTGCCATCAGTGAGTCGATAGGAGCTAATGAAAAACTGTTTTTT
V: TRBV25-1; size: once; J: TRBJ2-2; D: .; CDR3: CATRGQNTGELFF; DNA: TGTGCCACTCGGGGACAGAACACCGGGGAGCTGTTTTTT
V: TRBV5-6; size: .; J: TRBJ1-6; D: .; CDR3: CASSGGGALGGHSPLHF; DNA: TGTGCCAGCAGCGGCGGAGGGGCGTTGGGGGGTCATTCACCCCTCCACTTT
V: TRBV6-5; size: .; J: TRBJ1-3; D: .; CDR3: CASSYSDLRSGNTIYF; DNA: TGTGCCAGCAGTTACTCGGACTTACGCTCTGGAAACACCATATATTTT
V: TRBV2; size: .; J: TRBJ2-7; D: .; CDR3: CASKGGAYEQYF; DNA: TGTGCCAGCAAGGGGGGGGCCTACGAGCAGTACTTC
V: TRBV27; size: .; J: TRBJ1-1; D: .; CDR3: CASRGGGRTEAFF; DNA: TGTGCCAGCCGGGGAGGTGGCCGCACTGAAGCTTTCTTT
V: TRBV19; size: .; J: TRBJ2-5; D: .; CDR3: CATSTGTQETQYF; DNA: TGTGCCACCTCCACGGGAACCCAAGAGACCCAGTACTTC
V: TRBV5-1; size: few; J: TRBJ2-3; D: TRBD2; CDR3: CASSSRPSGGRGDTQYF; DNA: TGCGCCAGCAGCTCCCGGCCTAGCGGGGGTCGTGGTGATACGCAGTATTTT
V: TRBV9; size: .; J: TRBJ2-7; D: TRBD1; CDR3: CASSANPGTAYEQYF; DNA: TGTGCCAGCAGCGCTAACCCCGGGACAGCTTACGAGCAGTACTTC
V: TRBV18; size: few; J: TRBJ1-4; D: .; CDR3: CASSSDGATNEKLFF; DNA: TGTGCCAGCTCATCCGACGGAGCAACTAATGAAAAACTGTTTTTT
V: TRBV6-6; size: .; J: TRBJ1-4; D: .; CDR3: CASSALGGNEKLFF; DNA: TGTGCCAGCAGTGCCCTGGGAGGGAATGAAAAACTGTTTTTT
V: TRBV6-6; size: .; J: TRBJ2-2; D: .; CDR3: CASRQFNTGELFF; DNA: TGTGCCAGCCGACAGTTTAACACCGGGGAGCTGTTTTTT
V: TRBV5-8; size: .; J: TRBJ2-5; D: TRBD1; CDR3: CASSSGQGSETQYF; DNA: TGTGCCAGCAGCTCGGGACAGGGTTCAGAGACCCAGTACTTC
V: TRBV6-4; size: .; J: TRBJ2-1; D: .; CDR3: CASSKRLRSEQFF; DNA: TGTGCCAGCAGCAAGAGGCTCCGCAGTGAGCAGTTCTTC
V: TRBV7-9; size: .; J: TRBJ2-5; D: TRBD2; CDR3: CASSRASGAGGTQYF; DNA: TGTGCCAGCAGCCGAGCTAGCGGGGCCGGGGGGACCCAGTACTTC
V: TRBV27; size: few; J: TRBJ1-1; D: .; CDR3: CASSIQGPRGEAFF; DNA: TGTGCCAGCTCAATACAGGGCCCCCGGGGTGAAGCTTTCTTT
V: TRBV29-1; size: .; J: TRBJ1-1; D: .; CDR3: CSVGRANTEAFF; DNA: TGCAGCGTTGGCAGGGCGAACACTGAAGCTTTCTTT
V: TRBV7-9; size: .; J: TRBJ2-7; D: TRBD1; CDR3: CASSRDRAYEQYF; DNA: TGTGCCAGCAGCCGCGACAGGGCCTACGAGCAGTACTTC
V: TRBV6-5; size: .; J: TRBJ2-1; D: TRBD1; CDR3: CASSRTGTDRGEQFF; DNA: TGTGCCAGCAGTCGCACCGGGACAGATCGAGGTGAGCAGTTCTTC
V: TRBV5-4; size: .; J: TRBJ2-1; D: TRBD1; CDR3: CASSLDPGQAYNEQFF; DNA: TGTGCCAGCAGCTTGGACCCGGGACAGGCTTACAATGAGCAGTTCTTC
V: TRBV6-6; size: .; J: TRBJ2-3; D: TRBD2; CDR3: CAASGLAGGRDTQYF; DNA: TGTGCCGCAAGCGGACTAGCGGGGGGGAGGGATACGCAGTATTTT
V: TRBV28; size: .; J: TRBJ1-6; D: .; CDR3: CASSLTDSNSPLHF; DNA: TGTGCCAGCAGTTTAACGGACTCTAATTCACCCCTCCACTTT
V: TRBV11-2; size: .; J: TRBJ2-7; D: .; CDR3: CASSARVGEQYF; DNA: TGTGCCAGCAGCGCTAGAGTCGGCGAGCAGTACTTC
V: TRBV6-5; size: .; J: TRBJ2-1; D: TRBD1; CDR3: CASSSWTGGSGDEQFF; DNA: TGTGCCAGCAGTTCCTGGACAGGGGGTTCTGGGGATGAGCAGTTCTTC
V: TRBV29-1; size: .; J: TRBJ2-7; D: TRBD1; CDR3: CSSPWDRGYF; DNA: TGCAGCTCACCTTGGGACAGGGGGTACTTC
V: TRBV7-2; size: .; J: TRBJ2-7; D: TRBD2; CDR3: CASSSGMGRGARYEQYF; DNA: TGTGCCAGCAGCTCAGGCATGGGGCGGGGGGCCCGTTACGAGCAGTACTTC
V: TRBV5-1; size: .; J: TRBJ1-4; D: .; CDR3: CASTDGANEKLFF; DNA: TGCGCCAGCACCGACGGAGCTAATGAAAAACTGTTTTTT
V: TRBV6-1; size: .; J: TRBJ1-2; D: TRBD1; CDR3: CASSPQGADGYTF; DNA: TGTGCCAGCAGTCCCCAGGGGGCGGATGGCTACACCTTC
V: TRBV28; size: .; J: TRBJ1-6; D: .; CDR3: CASNHERAARFSPLHF; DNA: TGTGCCAGCAATCACGAGAGGGCAGCACGATTTTCACCCCTCCACTTT
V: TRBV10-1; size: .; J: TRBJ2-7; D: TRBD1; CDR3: CASSSRDRGNEQYF; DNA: TGCGCCAGCAGCTCCCGGGACAGGGGGAACGAGCAGTACTTC
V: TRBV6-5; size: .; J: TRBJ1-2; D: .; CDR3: CASSGWDWREYGYTF; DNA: TGTGCCAGCAGTGGATGGGATTGGCGGGAATATGGCTACACCTTC